This T cell receptor (beta chain) was found in a study of patients and donors after allogeneic stem cell transplantation. The CDR3 has 13 residues. V was shortened by 7 bases and J by 5 bases, with 12 bases between the two germline ends. Germline V gene sequence: CDR1 ENHRY, CDR2 SYGVKD. This clonotype turned up a few times. Using its own MiXCR run on the RT-PCR reads, TCRdb lists one record per CDR3 protein. Here the sample spans 920,000 or so distinct CDR3 sequences, roughly 18% being singletons. This chain joins TRBV10-3 and TRBJ2-1; D is possibly TRBD1 (6 bases). Sequenced sample: blood, either unsorted or a sorted T cell fraction (not recorded which). The sequence was obtained from a human donor who was either an allogeneic HSCT recipient or a stem cell or donor lymphocyte infusion donor (not recorded which). It is not recorded whose cells these are; they may come from a transplant donor. This CDR3 reads CAITPTGNNEQFF. The CDR3 nucleotides are TGTGCCATCACCCCGACAGGAAACAATGAGCAGTTCTTC.